This T cell receptor beta chain was profiled in a study of OX40 agonist ivuxolimab in advanced cancers. A note on the overall study: Ivuxolimab was a fully human IgG2 agonistic monoclonal antibody targeting the costimulatory receptor OX40 (CD134). Among the roughly 50 dose-escalation patients, approximately 20 had hepatocellular carcinoma, approximately 15 melanoma, 9 renal cell carcinoma and 9 head and neck cancer. Patients were allowed to have had prior anti-PD-1, anti-PD-L1 or anti-CTLA-4 therapy, and approximately 37% of the dose-escalation patients had been treated with checkpoint inhibitors. The paper reports the monotherapy dose-escalation portion (N of about 50 patients) of the phase I ivuxolimab trial. In the dose-escalation cohort, approximately 80% of patients were male, and the mean age was roughly 56 years with a range of roughly 20 to 80. The point of sequencing TCRbeta in the periphery was to test whether ivuxolimab changed TCR sequence diversity and drove clonal T-cell expansion. Intravenous ivuxolimab was administered to patients every 2 weeks at six dose levels: 0.01, 0.1, 0.3, 1.5, 3 and 10 mg/kg. Three dose-escalation patients achieved partial responses, one with hepatocellular carcinoma and two with cutaneous melanoma.

For this clone: It lacks a known antigen. Base-call qualities are not available, and no considerably larger clone is one nucleotide away.

Broad study findings and their caveats: After ivuxolimab, expanded clones were on average more numerous among CD8+ T cells than among CD4+ T cells. The antigen specificity of the clonally expanded peripheral T cells was not determined. Low levels of normalized T-cell clonal expansion were also shown by some nonresponding patients. At doses from 0.1 to 3.0 mg/kg, clonal expansion was seen in both CD4+ and CD8+ blood T cells between baseline and week 6. In the 0.1-3.0 mg/kg groups, partial responders were among the patients with the lowest normalized peripheral clonal expansion, particularly in CD8+ T cells.

The trial excluded patients who had a history of autoimmune disease or were on systemic immunosuppression. Peripheral blood for TCR sequencing was collected from all dose cohorts at baseline, on cycle 4 day 1, and on cycle 7 day 1. The samples were taken from a phase I, first-in-human, multicenter, open-label dose-escalation trial of ivuxolimab. Adults with locally advanced or metastatic melanoma, renal cell carcinoma, hepatocellular carcinoma or head and neck squamous cell carcinoma were enrolled in the trial. Before TCR sequencing, CD4+ T cells and CD8+ T cells were sorted from peripheral blood as separate populations. For sequencing of the TCRbeta CDR3 region, genomic DNA was extracted from the sorted cells. The immunoSEQ Assay was used to sequence the TCRbeta CDR3 regions. This immuneACCESS table, as held by TCRdb, lists in-frame sequences with V and J called but not all clones. Of the missing ones, under half trace to an unresolved V gene in checked studies; the others have no known cause. The sample table lists 55,000 to 75,000 clones, around four fifths of them with a count of one. Over 4.5% of the sample is held by the ten biggest clonotypes.

The material sequenced was CD4+ or CD8+ T cells sorted from blood, taken in a trial of the OX40 agonist ivuxolimab. This clonotype originated in an adult with an advanced solid tumor such as melanoma, head and neck, liver or kidney cancer.

The bases are TGTGCCAGCAGTTTGGTAGGTTCTCGGGATGAGCAGTTCTTC. It translates to CASSLVGSRDEQFF. The chain is assembled from TRBV28 and TRBJ2-1; the D segment cannot be called with confidence. The CDR3, from cysteine to phenylalanine, totals 14 residues. Only the CDR3 region is kept as DNA, spanning 42 bases read in frame from base 1. V is reduced by 3 bases and J by 8 bases, leaving a spacing of 14 bases between them. CDR1 and CDR2 were assigned from the germline V gene as MDHEN and SYDVKM.